This T cell receptor beta chain was obtained from a study of blood T cell repertoires in COVID-19. Clones were sequenced by immunoSEQ multiplex PCR, and TCRdb holds only the in-frame ones, with some missing. Of about 210,000 clones in the sample, 83% are singletons; the top ten hold 2.5%. In germline, CDR1 is SGHTA, CDR2 FQGTGA. The CDR3 is made up of 15 amino acids. Trimming took off 1 base at V and 7 bases at J, with 11 bases between the two ends. The chain uses TRBV7-3 and TRBJ1-6; D unclear. The sample taken for sequencing was peripheral blood. This receptor was taken from a woman between 40 and 55 years old with active or convalescent COVID-19. CDR3 sequence reads: CASSLRGGDNSPLHF. The CDR3 bases are TGTGCCAGCAGCTTAAGGGGAGGAGACAATTCACCCCTCCACTTT. Drawing the rest from reference TRBV7-3 and TRBJ1-6, the complete variable domain is GAGVSQTPSNKVTEKGKYVELRCDPISGHTALYWYRQSLGQGPEFLIYFQGTGAADDSGLPNDRFFAVRPEGSVSTLKIQRTERGDSAVYLCASSLRGGDNSPLHFGNGTRLTVT.